The source of this TCR beta chain is a study of T-cell memory formation after mild COVID-19. The sample holds a few counts of this clonotype. No antigen is known for it. Study results and limitations: Among CD4+ contracting clones, most were CM and EM, and CD8+ ones EMRA.

MiXCR, applied by TCRdb to the 5' RACE reads, yields one record per CDR3 protein. Of approximately 390,000 distinct CDR3 sequences detected, 16% appear once; the ten largest clones hold roughly 21%. Trimming cost V 2 bases and J 2 bases, with 9 bases left between them. The germline V gene has CDR1 SGHRS and CDR2 YFSETQ. CDR3 size: 14 residues. The gene calls are TRBV5-1 and TRBJ2-3; D not resolved. The sequencing sample was made of PBMCs or a T cell subset sorted from them (not recorded which). This clonotype originated in a young man who had mild COVID-19 (a few samples of this study predate the infection). Cell type and time point are not known. DNA of the CDR3: TGCGCCAGCAGCTTTCCCAGCCACACAGATACGCAGTATTTT. As protein: CASSFPSHTDTQYF.